This T cell receptor beta chain was profiled in a study of Ad26.COV2.S vaccination and SARS-CoV-2 variants. Some clones are missing from TCRdb's copy, which holds only in-frame ones; the method was immunoSEQ multiplex PCR. The sample holds hundreds of thousands of clones, more than 85% seen once. Per germline, CDR1 SGHTA and CDR2 FQGTGA. This CDR3 has 15 residues. The germline V and J ends were trimmed by 5 bases and 4 bases, with 17 bases remaining between them. The treatment is: approximately 18 received Ad26.COV2.S at low or high dose, single or two shots; about 5 received placebo; per-sample allocation not given. Specimen acquisition occurred on day 63 following the initial vaccine or placebo injection.

The V and J genes are TRBV7-3 and TRBJ1-1; tentatively, D is TRBD1 (6 bases). The clonotype was recovered from a person between 18 and 65 years old who received the Ad26.COV2.S COVID-19 vaccine or a placebo. The material sequenced was peripheral blood, taken in a trial of Ad26.COV2.S vaccine versus placebo. The CDR3 region has the DNA TGTGCCAGCAGCGAGGACGGGGGGCTTGGCACTGAAGCTTTCTTT. Translating it yields CASSEDGGLGTEAFF.